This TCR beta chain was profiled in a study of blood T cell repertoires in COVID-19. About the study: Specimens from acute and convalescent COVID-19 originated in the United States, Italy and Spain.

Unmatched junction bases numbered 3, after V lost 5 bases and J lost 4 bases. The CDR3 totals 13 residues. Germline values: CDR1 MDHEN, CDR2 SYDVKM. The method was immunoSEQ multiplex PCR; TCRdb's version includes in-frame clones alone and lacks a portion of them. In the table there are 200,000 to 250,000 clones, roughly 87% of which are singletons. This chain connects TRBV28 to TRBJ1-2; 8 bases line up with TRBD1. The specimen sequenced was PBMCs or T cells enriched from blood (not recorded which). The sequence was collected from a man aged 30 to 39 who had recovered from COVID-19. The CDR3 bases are TGTGCCAGCAGTCGGGACAGGAGCTATGGCTACACCTTC. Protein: CASSRDRSYGYTF.